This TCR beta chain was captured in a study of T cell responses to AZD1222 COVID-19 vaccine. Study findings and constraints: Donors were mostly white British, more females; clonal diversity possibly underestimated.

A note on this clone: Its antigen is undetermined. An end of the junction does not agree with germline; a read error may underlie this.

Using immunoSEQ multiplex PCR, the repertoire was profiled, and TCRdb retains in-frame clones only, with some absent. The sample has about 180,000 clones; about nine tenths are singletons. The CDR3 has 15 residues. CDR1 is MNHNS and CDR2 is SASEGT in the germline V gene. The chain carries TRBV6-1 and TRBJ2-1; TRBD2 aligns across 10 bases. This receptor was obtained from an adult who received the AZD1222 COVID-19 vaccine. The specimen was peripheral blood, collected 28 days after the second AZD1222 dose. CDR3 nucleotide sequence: TGTGCCAGCAGTGAAGCGCTCGCTAGCGGGAGTGTTATCCTCTTC. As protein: CASSEALASGSVILF.